This T cell receptor (beta chain) was captured in a study of OX40 agonist ivuxolimab in advanced cancers. Germline assignment: CDR1 SNHLY and CDR2 FYNNEI. The CDR3 is 15 amino acids. The V gene end was trimmed by 6 bases and the J gene end by 1 base; junction bases not matched to a gene: 3. This table comes from immunoSEQ multiplex PCR, and its TCRdb copy is limited to in-frame clones, with some not included. This table has 30,000 to 45,000 clones, about three quarters appearing once. The sequencing used CD4+ or CD8+ T cells sorted from blood, collected in a trial of the OX40 agonist ivuxolimab. This clonotype originated in an adult with an advanced solid tumor such as melanoma, head and neck, liver or kidney cancer. The chain carries TRBV2 and TRBJ2-3; 11 bases are shared with TRBD2. In DNA, the CDR3 is TGTGCCAGCAGGGGGACTAGCGGACGCACAGATACGCAGTATTTT. Its translation is CASRGTSGRTDTQYF.